This T cell receptor (beta chain) was retrieved from a study of blood T cell repertoires in COVID-19. In the study overall: The origin of the acute and convalescent COVID-19 samples was the United States, Italy and Spain. PBMCs, B-cell-depleted T cells, or T cells provided the cDNA or gDNA that made up the material.

V was shortened by 4 bases and J by 4 bases, with 20 bases between the two germline ends. This CDR3 is built from 17 residues. Germline V CDR1 and CDR2: LGHNA, YSLEER. Per the original methods: Reference gene primer amplification gave estimated nucleated cell counts. The data were produced by immunoSEQ multiplex PCR, yet TCRdb's version contains in-frame clones alone and is incomplete. D and trimming were read from the DNA, whereas the V and J calls and clone size are those reported in that table. This table has 80,000 or so clones, more than 80% appearing once. The origin of this receptor is a woman aged 70-85 years with acute or convalescent COVID-19. The genes are TRBV4-3 and TRBJ1-5; D might be TRBD1 (6 bases). Sequences were obtained from peripheral blood. The CDR3 loop is CASSLTLGARRNQPQHF. Written as DNA, the CDR3 is TGCGCCAGCAGCCTTACTCTGGGGGCCCGTAGAAATCAGCCCCAGCATTTT.